Each of the 2 T cell receptor beta chains below was sequenced from the same sample in a study of cytomegalovirus exposure and HLA in healthy donors. The repertoire was sequenced with immunoSEQ multiplex PCR; TCRdb's copy has only in-frame clones and lacks some. The sample carries 100,000 to 150,000 clones, 85% to 95% recorded once. Sequenced material: PBMCs. The receptors come from a woman between 18 and 30 years old in good health and CMV-seronegative.

The V and J genes are TRBV30 and TRBJ1-1; D not certain. Germline V gene data show CDR1 as GTSNPN and CDR2 as SVGIG (reference sequence). The V end lost 0 bases, the J end lost 7 bases, and 15 bases lay between the germline ends. The CDR3 runs to 14 residues. The CDR3 loop is CAWSVFGESVEAFF. CDR3 DNA: TGTGCCTGGAGTGTCTTCGGGGAATCGGTTGAAGCTTTCTTT.

This chain connects TRBV6-5 to TRBJ1-5; TRBD1 is a possible D gene (5 bases). Per the germline V gene, CDR1 is MNHEY and CDR2 is SVGAGI. The CDR3 has 14 residues. V was clipped by 4 bases and J by 6 bases, with 13 bases between them. CDR3 DNA sequence: TGTGCCAGCAGTTTGGGGGGGGACGTTCAGCCCCAGCATTTT. Protein product: CASSLGGDVQPQHF.